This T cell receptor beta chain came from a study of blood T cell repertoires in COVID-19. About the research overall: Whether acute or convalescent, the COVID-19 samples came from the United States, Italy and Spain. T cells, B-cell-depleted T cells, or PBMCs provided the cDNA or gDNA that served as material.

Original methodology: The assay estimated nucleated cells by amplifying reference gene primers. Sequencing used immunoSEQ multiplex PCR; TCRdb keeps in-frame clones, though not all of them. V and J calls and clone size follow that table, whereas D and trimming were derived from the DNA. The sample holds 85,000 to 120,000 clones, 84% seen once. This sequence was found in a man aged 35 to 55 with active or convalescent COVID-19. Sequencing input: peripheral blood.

CDR3: CASSVEGLAGGPNKNIQYF. The CDR3 nucleotides are TGTGCCAGCAGCGTAGAAGGGCTAGCGGGGGGCCCTAACAAAAACATTCAGTACTTC. The chain has TRBV9 and TRBJ2-4; 11 positions match TRBD2. The V and J ends lost 0 bases and 3 bases, in that order; junction bases with no gene match: 11. Germline V gene sequence: CDR1 SGDLS, CDR2 YYNGEE. This CDR3 is built from 19 residues.